What follows are 15 T cell receptor beta chains derived from one specimen sequenced in a study of shared clonotypes between healthy human individuals. The method was immunoSEQ multiplex PCR; TCRdb's version includes in-frame clones alone and lacks a portion of them. The profile shows a few million clones, approximately 92% of them singletons. Sequenced input: naive CD4+ T cells sorted from blood. Subset specified: CD45RA+ positively selected. The receptor source for this set is a man younger than 35 in good health.

The chain recombines TRBV5-1 with TRBJ2-7, with D hard to call. CDR1 and CDR2 (germline): SGHRS, YFSETQ. This CDR3 contains 14 residues. V was shortened by 1 base and J by 2 bases, with 10 bases between the two germline ends. The CDR3 sequence is CASSLNGITYEQYF. DNA for the CDR3: TGCGCCAGCAGCTTGAATGGGATAACCTACGAGCAGTACTTC.

The rearrangement links TRBV6-1 to TRBJ2-6; unclear D gene. Germline-derived CDR1 and CDR2 are MNHNS and SASEGT. Trimming left V 4 bases short and J 1 base short, with 8 bases between. The CDR3 is 15 residues long. The CDR3 reads CASSVLGSGANVLTF. As DNA, the CDR3 is TGTGCCAGCAGTGTCCTGGGGTCTGGGGCCAACGTCCTGACTTTC.

This sequence joins TRBV11-2 and TRBJ1-6; D uncertain. The germline gives CDR1 SGHAT, CDR2 FQNNGV. Trimming removed 5 bases at V and 11 bases at J, with 10 bases between. CDR3 length equals 12 residues. The CDR3 protein is CASSPEVPPLHF. Here the CDR3 DNA reads TGTGCCAGCAGCCCAGAGGTTCCACCCCTCCACTTT.

The genes are TRBV11-2 and TRBJ2-3, with 11 bases fitting TRBD2. CDR3 size: 16 residues. After removal of 6 bases from V and 2 bases from J, the junction contained 7 bases not matched to a gene. Germline CDR1 and CDR2: SGHAT and FQNNGV. The CDR3 here is CASSPLAGGYTDTQYF. The DNA for the CDR3 is TGTGCCAGCAGTCCCCTAGCGGGGGGATACACAGATACGCAGTATTTT. Full variable domain (rest looked up from reference TRBV11-2 and TRBJ2-3): EAGVAQSPRYKIIEKRQSVAFWCNPISGHATLYWYQQILGQGPKLLIQFQNNGVVDDSQLPKDRFSAERLKGVDSTLKIQPAKLEDSAVYLCASSPLAGGYTDTQYFGPGTRLTVL.

The chain recombines TRBV19 with TRBJ1-4, with a weak D call TRBD1 (6 bases). This CDR3 region has 17 residues. V dropped 3 bases and J dropped 0 bases, with 14 bases sitting between them. Germline V CDR1 and CDR2: LNHDA, SQIVND (reference sequence). CDR3 sequence (DNA): TGTGCCAGTAGTATTTGGACAGACGTTACAACTAATGAAAAACTGTTTTTT. It yields the protein CASSIWTDVTTNEKLFF.

This chain connects TRBV7-2 to TRBJ2-5, with 9 bases that match TRBD2. Germline V lookup: CDR1 SGHTA, CDR2 FQGNSA. The CDR3 totals 15 residues. The junction had 5 bases not matched to a gene; V was cut back by 1 base and J by 5 bases. CDR3 loop: CASSLGGRVSETQYF. The CDR3 DNA reads as TGTGCCAGCAGCTTAGGCGGGAGGGTTAGTGAGACCCAGTACTTC.

The chain couples TRBV5-4 to TRBJ2-3; 14 bases fit TRBD2. J was trimmed by 6 bases and V by 4 bases; bases with no gene match: 7. Germline V gene lookup returns CDR1 SGHNT and CDR2 YYREEE (reference sequence). This CDR3 comprises 16 residues. This CDR3 is CASSKGLAGEGDTQYF. CDR3 nucleotide sequence: TGTGCCAGCAGCAAGGGACTAGCGGGGGAAGGGGATACGCAGTATTTT.

This sequence joins TRBV27 and TRBJ1-5, with a tentative D call TRBD1 (6 bases). The CDR3 extends over 16 amino acids. The V and J ends lost 4 bases and 0 bases respectively, with 13 bases between them. Germline values: CDR1 MNHEY, CDR2 SMNVEV (reference sequence). The CDR3 DNA follows: TGTGCCAGCAGTTCCTCGACAGGAATTAGCAATCAGCCCCAGCATTTT. This gives the protein CASSSSTGISNQPQHF.

V gene TRBV10-3 combines with J gene TRBJ1-4, with unresolved D. Germline V gene data show CDR1 as ENHRY and CDR2 as SYGVKD. Trimming removed 7 bases from V and 4 bases from J, with 10 bases in between. This CDR3 region has 13 residues. This CDR3 reads CAINDGINEKLFF. In nucleotides, the CDR3 is TGTGCCATCAATGACGGGATTAATGAAAAACTGTTTTTT.

CDR3 residues: CASSSINRVSEQYF. CDR3 DNA: TGTGCCAGCAGCTCCATAAACAGGGTTTCCGAGCAGTACTTC. The gene calls are TRBV11-2 and TRBJ2-7, with D perhaps matching TRBD1 (6 bases). V shed 4 bases and J shed 6 bases, with 16 bases lying between them. The CDR3 spans 14 residues. From germline, CDR1 is SGHAT and CDR2 FQNNGV.

This chain joins TRBV28 and TRBJ2-1; 8 nucleotides match TRBD1. This CDR3 is 15 amino acids long. Trimming at V came to 6 bases and at J to 5 bases, leaving 9 bases not matched to a gene. Germline lookup yields CDR1 MDHEN and CDR2 SYDVKM. The CDR3 DNA follows: TGTGCCAGCAGACTCCTGGACAGGGACGACAATGAGCAGTTCTTC. It codes for CASRLLDRDDNEQFF. The variable domain in full, completed from reference TRBV28 and TRBJ2-1, reads DVKVTQSSRYLVKRTGEKVFLECVQDMDHENMFWYRQDPGLGLRLIYFSYDVKMKEKGDIPEGYSVSREKKERFSLILESASTNQTSMYLCASRLLDRDDNEQFFGPGTRLTVL.

V and J are TRBV19 and TRBJ2-3; the D is unclear. V gave up 4 bases and J gave up 2 bases, with 10 bases separating them. This CDR3 is 14 amino acids long. Germline V gene data show CDR1 as LNHDA and CDR2 as SQIVND (reference sequence). CDR3 DNA: TGTGCCAGTAGTACTTCTACGAACACAGATACGCAGTATTTT. Translation gives CASSTSTNTDTQYF.

This chain uses TRBV19 with TRBJ2-2; tentative D call: TRBD2 (5 bases). The V gene's germline CDR1 is LNHDA and CDR2 SQIVND (reference sequence). The length of the CDR3 is 16 residues. The V gene lost 2 bases and the J gene lost 0 bases, with 10 bases spanning the gap. The CDR3 protein is CASSIQTGSNTGELFF. The CDR3 nucleotides read TGTGCCAGTAGTATACAGACGGGGTCGAACACCGGGGAGCTGTTTTTT.

The J gene is TRBJ2-3, the V gene TRBV10-3; D is unclear. The CDR3 has 15 amino acids. Trimming cost V 3 bases and J 4 bases, with 14 bases left between them. In germline, CDR1 is ENHRY, CDR2 SYGVKD. The DNA of the CDR3 is TGTGCCATCAGTGATACAGTCCTAATAGCAGATACGCAGTATTTT. Translation: CAISDTVLIADTQYF.

Details on this clone: At the DNA level, this CDR3 is encoded by other sequences in the same sample as well. The chain has TRBV5-1 and TRBJ1-3; no clear D gene. Germline V gene sequence: CDR1 SGHRS, CDR2 YFSETQ. The CDR3 length is 16 residues. Trimming removed 0 bases from V and 1 base from J, with 11 bases in between. CDR3 sequence: CASSLVGSSSGNTIYF. The CDR3 DNA reads as TGCGCCAGCAGCTTGGTAGGCTCGTCTTCTGGAAACACCATATATTTT.